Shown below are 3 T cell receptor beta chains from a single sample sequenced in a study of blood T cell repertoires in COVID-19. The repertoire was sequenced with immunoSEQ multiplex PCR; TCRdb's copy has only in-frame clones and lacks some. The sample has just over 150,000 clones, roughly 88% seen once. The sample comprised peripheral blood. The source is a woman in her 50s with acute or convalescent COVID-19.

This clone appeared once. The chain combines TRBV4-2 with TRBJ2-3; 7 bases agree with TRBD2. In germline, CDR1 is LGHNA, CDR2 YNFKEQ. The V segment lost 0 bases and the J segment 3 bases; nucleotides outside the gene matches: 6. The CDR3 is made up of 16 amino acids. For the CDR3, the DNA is TGTGCCAGCAGCCAAGATATGGCGGGAGAGACAGATACGCAGTATTTT. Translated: CASSQDMAGETDTQYF.

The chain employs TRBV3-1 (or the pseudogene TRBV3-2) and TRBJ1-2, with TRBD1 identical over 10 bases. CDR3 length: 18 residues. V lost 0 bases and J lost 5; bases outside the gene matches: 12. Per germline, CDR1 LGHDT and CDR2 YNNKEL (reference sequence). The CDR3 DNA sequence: TGTGCCAGCAGCCAAGACTCTGGAGCCGGGACAGGGGTTTATGGCTACACCTTC. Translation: CASSQDSGAGTGVYGYTF.

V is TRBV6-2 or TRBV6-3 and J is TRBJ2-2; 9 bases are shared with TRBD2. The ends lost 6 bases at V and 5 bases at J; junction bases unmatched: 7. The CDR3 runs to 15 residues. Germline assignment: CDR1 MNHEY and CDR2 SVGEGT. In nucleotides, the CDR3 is TGTGCCAGCAGCACTCTAGCGGGATGGACCGGGGAGCTGTTTTTT. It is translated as CASSTLAGWTGELFF.